Shown below are 23 T cell receptor beta chains from a single sample sequenced in a study of T cells after yellow fever vaccination. One entry per CDR3 protein results from TCRdb running MiXCR on the 5' RACE reads. The repertoire includes about 68,000 distinct CDR3 sequences, approximately 7% of them detected once, and about 40% sits in the top ten. The specimen comprised CD8+ T cells sorted from PBMCs, sampled 35 to 50 days after the first yellow fever vaccination. The source is a man between 18 and 29 years old who received the YFV17D yellow fever vaccine.

As for this clonotype: With a much larger clone just one base away, this may be a read error. This chain links TRBV5-1 with TRBJ1-1, with TRBD1 as a possible D gene (5 bases). The CDR3 is 16 amino acids. V was clipped by 0 bases and J by 7 bases, with 19 bases between them. Germline CDR1 reads SGHRS; CDR2 reads YFSETQ. CDR3 coding DNA: TGCGCCAGCAGCTTGGTTCGGGGGGAGCTCGGCATTGAAGCTTTCTTT. Translated, it gives CASSLVRGELGIEAFF. The full variable domain, with the rest looked up from reference TRBV5-1 and TRBJ1-1, is KAGVTQTPRYLIKTRGQQVTLSCSPISGHRSVSWYQQTPGQGLQFLFEYFSETQRNKGNFPGRFSGRQFSNSRSEMNVSTLELGDSALYLCASSLVRGELGIEAFFGQGTRLTVV.

This clonotype has ten or more counts. The J gene is TRBJ1-6, the V gene TRBV6-1; TRBD1 is a possible D gene (5 bases). Germline values: CDR1 MNHNS, CDR2 SASEGT. V gave up 3 bases and J gave up 3 bases, with 15 bases separating them. This CDR3 has 17 residues. DNA of the CDR3: TGTGCCAGCAGTGACCGGTTGGGGCTGAACTATAATTCACCCCTCCACTTT. It encodes CASSDRLGLNYNSPLHF.

The chain recombines TRBV18 with TRBJ1-4, with D hard to call. The V end lost 3 bases, the J end lost 4 bases, and 9 bases lay between the germline ends. CDR3 length: 14 residues. Germline V CDR1 and CDR2: KGHSH, LQKENI. CDR3 residues: CASSPSGFNEKLFF. Here the CDR3 DNA reads TGTGCCAGCTCACCGTCGGGGTTTAATGAAAAACTGTTTTTT.

V usage is TRBV5-6 and J usage is TRBJ2-6; no firm D call. The length of the CDR3 is 14 residues. Trimming pared 5 bases from V and 7 bases from J, leaving 13 bases between. The germline CDR1 and CDR2 sequences are SGHDT and YYEEEE. The CDR3 is CASSSSLGANVLTF. The DNA for the CDR3 is TGTGCCAGCAGTTCATCTCTGGGCGCCAACGTCCTGACTTTC.

In its sample, this clonotype was seen a few times. This chain joins TRBV6-2 or TRBV6-3 and TRBJ2-5, with 15 nucleotides matching TRBD2. J lost 4 bases, V lost 4 bases, and 1 base had no gene match. Germline V gives CDR1 MNHEY, CDR2 SVGEGT. The CDR3 contains 15 residues. The CDR3 loop reads CASSWTSGGAETQYF. CDR3 DNA: TGTGCCAGCAGTTGGACTAGCGGGGGGGCAGAGACCCAGTACTTC.

The chain joins TRBV12-2 to TRBJ1-2; the table assigns TRBD1, which was not confirmed against the DNA. TRBV12-2 is noted as a pseudogene. The CDR3 sequence is 14 residues long. The CDR3 protein is CASRLVSGEYGYTF. CDR3 coding DNA: TGTGCAAGTCGCTTAGTGTCGGGGGAATACGGCTACACCTTC.

This clonotype was detected ten times or more. The chain combines TRBV6-5 with TRBJ2-7; 9 bases agree with TRBD2. Per germline, CDR1 MNHEY and CDR2 SVGAGI. There are 14 residues in the CDR3. After removal of 3 bases from V and 7 bases from J, the junction contained 7 bases not matched to a gene. The CDR3 here is CASSYGSGGGEQYF. For the CDR3, the DNA is TGTGCCAGCAGTTATGGTAGCGGGGGTGGGGAGCAGTACTTC.

Points on this clonotype: A much bigger clone sits one base away, suggesting this may be a read error. The chain has TRBV11-1 and TRBJ2-3; TRBD2 is a possible D gene (6 bases). This CDR3 has 15 amino acids. The V gene's germline CDR1 is SGHAT and CDR2 FQDESV (reference sequence). The CDR3 protein is CPSSLAGTSTDTQYF. The CDR3 DNA sequence: TGTCCCAGCAGCTTAGCCGGGACTAGCACAGATACGCAGTATTTT.

This clonotype was recorded many times. This rearrangement joins TRBV6-5 to TRBJ2-3, with no clear D. Germline-derived CDR1 and CDR2 are MNHEY and SVGAGI. This CDR3 has 11 residues. V was pared by 5 bases and J by 6 bases, with 6 bases between. The CDR3, as DNA: TGTGCCAGCAGTCAGCTGGATACGCAGTATTTT. Translated: CASSQLDTQYF.

This clonotype was seen many times. This chain uses TRBV10-1 with TRBJ2-1; 7 bases map to TRBD2. V shed 2 bases and J 9 bases; nucleotides not matched to a gene: 7. Germline-derived CDR1 and CDR2 are WNHNN and SYGVQD (reference sequence). The CDR3 length is 14 residues. As DNA, the CDR3 is TGCGCCAGCAGTGAGCGGGGGGAGCGCTGTGAGCAGTTCTTC. This codes for CASSERGERCEQFF.

Ten or more counts support this clonotype. V gene TRBV7-9 combines with J gene TRBJ2-1; no clear D gene. The germline V gene has CDR1 SEHNR and CDR2 FQNEAQ (reference sequence). CDR3 length: 15 residues. V was cut by 6 bases and J by 0 bases, with 12 bases left in between. This CDR3 is CASRPVESSYNEQFF. The CDR3 DNA reads TGTGCCAGCAGACCCGTGGAGAGCTCCTACAATGAGCAGTTCTTC.

This clonotype came up a few times. The V and J genes are TRBV5-1 and TRBJ2-1; D perhaps matches TRBD2 (7 bases). The germline V and J ends were trimmed by 4 bases and 0 bases, with 14 bases remaining between them. CDR3 length: 16 residues. Germline V CDR1 and CDR2: SGHRS, YFSETQ. The CDR3 bases are TGCGCCAGCAGCCAGCGGGACATCCTCTCCTACAATGAGCAGTTCTTC. Translating it yields CASSQRDILSYNEQFF.

This clonotype was counted at least ten times. The gene calls are TRBV20-1 and TRBJ2-3; D is perhaps TRBD1 or TRBD2 (6 bases each). V lost 7 bases to trimming and J lost 2 bases, with 19 bases between them. The CDR3 runs 15 residues. Germline V lookup: CDR1 DFQATT, CDR2 SNEGSKA (reference sequence). The CDR3 nucleotides are TGCAGTGTCGACGGACCGGGGGCCCACACAGATACGCAGTATTTT. It specifies CSVDGPGAHTDTQYF.

The CDR3 sequence is CASSQSGGAYEQYF. The CDR3 bases are TGTGCCAGCAGCCAATCCGGGGGGGCGTACGAGCAGTACTTC. V is TRBV14 and J is TRBJ2-7, with 8 bases identical to TRBD2. Germline loops: CDR1 SGHDN, CDR2 FVKESK. The CDR3 extends over 14 amino acids. V shed 2 bases and J 4 bases; nucleotides not matched to a gene: 4.

The chain combines TRBV4-3 with TRBJ2-7; tentatively, D is TRBD1 (6 bases). The CDR3 length is 16 residues. The ends were cut back, 0 bases at V and 3 bases at J, with 15 bases in the middle. Germline-derived CDR1 and CDR2 are LGHNA and YSLEER. CDR3 bases: TGCGCCAGCAGCCAAGATGTCCCAGGACAGAACTACGAGCAGTACTTC. Amino acids: CASSQDVPGQNYEQYF.

This clonotype was counted only a few times. The rearrangement joins TRBV7-8 to TRBJ1-2, with D uncertain. Germline V lookup: CDR1 SGHVS, CDR2 FQNEAQ. With 7 bases removed from V and 5 bases from J, the gap between germline ends came to 8 bases. The length of the CDR3 is 11 residues. In DNA form, the CDR3 reads TGTGCCAGCAAGAGCGCATATGGCTACACCTTC. Translating gives CASKSAYGYTF.

At least ten counts were recorded for this clonotype. The chain recombines TRBV5-1 with TRBJ2-5, with 7 bases identical to TRBD2. The length of the CDR3 is 15 residues. After removal of 3 bases from V and 3 bases from J, the junction contained 8 bases not matched to a gene. Germline V gives CDR1 SGHRS, CDR2 YFSETQ. The CDR3: CASSSGTGLKETQYF. The CDR3 coding sequence is TGCGCCAGCAGCTCTGGTACGGGACTAAAAGAGACCCAGTACTTC. The complete variable domain, with remaining parts taken from reference TRBV5-1 and TRBJ2-5, reads KAGVTQTPRYLIKTRGQQVTLSCSPISGHRSVSWYQQTPGQGLQFLFEYFSETQRNKGNFPGRFSGRQFSNSRSEMNVSTLELGDSALYLCASSSGTGLKETQYFGPGTRLLVL.

This clonotype was counted ten times or more. The chain couples TRBV7-6 to TRBJ2-7, with TRBD1 matching 9 bases. Germline V gene sequence: CDR1 SGHVS, CDR2 FNYEAQ. This CDR3 is 14 amino acids long. The ends lost 4 bases at V and 3 bases at J; junction bases unmatched: 4. The CDR3 is CASSSGTGLYEQYF. The CDR3 DNA reads TGTGCCAGCAGCTCCGGGACAGGGCTCTACGAGCAGTACTTC. The entire variable domain, with the rest obtained from reference TRBV7-6 and TRBJ2-7, is as follows: GAGVSQSPRYKVTKRGQDVALRCDPISGHVSLYWYRQALGQGPEFLTYFNYEAQQDKSGLPNDRFSAERPEGSISTLTIQRTEQRDSAMYRCASSSGTGLYEQYFGPGTRLTVT.

This clonotype occurred a few times. The chain carries TRBV7-6 and TRBJ1-1; no firm D call. V shed 1 base and J shed 3 bases, with 12 bases lying between them. Germline CDR1 reads SGHVS; CDR2 reads FNYEAQ. CDR3 length: 15 residues. The CDR3 DNA reads TGTGCCAGCAGCTTAGGGGAGAGACCGTACACTGAAGCTTTCTTT. Translated, it gives CASSLGERPYTEAFF.

The chain recombines TRBV7-9 with TRBJ2-7; 9 positions match TRBD2. The junction had 8 bases not matched to a gene; V was cut back by 5 bases and J by 3 bases. This CDR3 region has 15 residues. Germline-derived CDR1 and CDR2 are SEHNR and FQNEAQ (reference sequence). The CDR3 DNA reads TGTGCCAGCAGCCCGACGTTGACTAGCGGCTACGAGCAGTACGTC. Protein product: CASSPTLTSGYEQYV.

This clonotype has only a few counts. The J gene is TRBJ1-2, the V gene TRBV9; D might be TRBD1 (6 bases). V shed 2 bases and J shed 0 bases, with 17 bases lying between them. In germline, CDR1 is SGDLS, CDR2 YYNGEE. The CDR3 sequence is 17 residues long. In DNA form, the CDR3 reads TGTGCCAGCAGCGTCTCCCAGGGGCCACACGCTAACTATGGCTACACCTTC. Translation: CASSVSQGPHANYGYTF.

Note on this clonotype: A read error may be the cause here, since a much bigger clone is one base away. The chain is built from TRBV6-2 or TRBV6-3 and TRBJ2-1, with unresolved D. Germline V gene data show CDR1 as MNHEY and CDR2 as SVGEGT. V was shortened by 2 bases and J by 1 base, with 12 bases between the two germline ends. The CDR3 is 16 residues long. The CDR3 sequence is CASSYRLDKSYNEQFF. The CDR3 DNA reads TGTGCCAGCAGTTACCGGCTGGATAAGTCCTACAATGAGCAGTTCTTC.

This clonotype has at least ten counts. The V gene is TRBV28, the J gene TRBJ2-1; D unresolved. The CDR3 sequence is 11 residues long. Germline-derived CDR1 and CDR2 are MDHEN and SYDVKM. The ends were cut back, 6 bases at V and 6 bases at J, with 6 bases in the middle. Here the CDR3 reads CASRATNEQFF. DNA for the CDR3: TGTGCCAGCAGGGCTACCAATGAGCAGTTCTTC.